The next 6 T cell receptor beta chains were all read from a single sample in a study of fetal regulatory T cell absence and autoimmunity. The method was immunoSEQ multiplex PCR; TCRdb's version includes in-frame clones alone and lacks a portion of them. The sample has 95,000 or so clones, less than 80% seen once; the top ten hold 2%. Input material: pancreas tissue. The receptors here all came from a male donor with IPEX syndrome.

The V and J genes are TRBV30 and TRBJ2-7, with D possibly matching TRBD2 (6 bases). Trimming pared 0 bases from V and 6 bases from J, leaving 12 bases between. Germline V gene sequence: CDR1 GTSNPN, CDR2 SVGIG (reference sequence). The CDR3 is made up of 13 amino acids. As DNA, the CDR3 is TGTGCCTGGAGTGTAAGGAAGGAGGGCGAGCAGTACTTC. Residues: CAWSVRKEGEQYF.

The rearrangement links TRBV7-9 to TRBJ2-3, with 10 bases matching TRBD2. V lost 4 bases to trimming and J lost 3 bases; unmatched junction nucleotides: 10. The CDR3 extends over 17 amino acids. CDR1 is SEHNR, CDR2 FQNEAQ, per germline (reference sequence). The chain's CDR3 is CASSSLQREGRTDTQYF. CDR3 bases: TGTGCCAGCAGCTCCCTGCAGCGGGAGGGTAGGACAGATACGCAGTATTTT.

The chain recombines TRBV4-3 with TRBJ1-6; D unresolved. Germline lookup yields CDR1 LGHNA and CDR2 YSLEER. With 2 bases removed from V and 1 base from J, the gap between germline ends came to 6 bases. The CDR3 contains 15 residues. CDR3 residues: CASSQTASYNSPLHF. In DNA, the CDR3 is TGCGCCAGCAGCCAAACAGCTTCCTATAATTCACCCCTCCACTTT.

V is TRBV7-9 and J is TRBJ2-1, with D possibly matching TRBD2 (6 bases). This CDR3 contains 15 residues. V was trimmed by 3 bases and J by 4 bases, leaving 13 bases between them. In germline, CDR1 is SEHNR, CDR2 FQNEAQ (reference sequence). This chain's CDR3 is CASSFGAGRYNEQFF. The CDR3 DNA reads as TGTGCCAGCAGCTTCGGGGCGGGGCGGTACAATGAGCAGTTCTTC.

The chain links TRBV7-8 to TRBJ2-2; D possibly matches TRBD1 or TRBD2 (5 bases each). Looked up from germline, CDR1 is SGHVS and CDR2 is FQNEAQ. V lost 0 bases and J 8 bases, leaving 10 bases between the germline ends. The CDR3 consists of 14 residues. CDR3 loop: CASSLAGTQGELFF. In DNA form, the CDR3 reads TGTGCCAGCAGCTTAGCCGGGACCCAGGGGGAGCTGTTTTTT.

This clone was detected only a few times. The chain has TRBV6-5 and TRBJ2-3; D possibly corresponds to TRBD1 (6 bases). V lost 6 bases and J 5 bases, leaving 12 bases between the germline ends. Germline V lookup: CDR1 MNHEY, CDR2 SVGAGI. The CDR3 covers 13 residues. The CDR3 loop is CASSLQGGDTQYF. CDR3 in DNA: TGTGCCAGCAGCCTACAGGGTGGAGATACGCAGTATTTT.